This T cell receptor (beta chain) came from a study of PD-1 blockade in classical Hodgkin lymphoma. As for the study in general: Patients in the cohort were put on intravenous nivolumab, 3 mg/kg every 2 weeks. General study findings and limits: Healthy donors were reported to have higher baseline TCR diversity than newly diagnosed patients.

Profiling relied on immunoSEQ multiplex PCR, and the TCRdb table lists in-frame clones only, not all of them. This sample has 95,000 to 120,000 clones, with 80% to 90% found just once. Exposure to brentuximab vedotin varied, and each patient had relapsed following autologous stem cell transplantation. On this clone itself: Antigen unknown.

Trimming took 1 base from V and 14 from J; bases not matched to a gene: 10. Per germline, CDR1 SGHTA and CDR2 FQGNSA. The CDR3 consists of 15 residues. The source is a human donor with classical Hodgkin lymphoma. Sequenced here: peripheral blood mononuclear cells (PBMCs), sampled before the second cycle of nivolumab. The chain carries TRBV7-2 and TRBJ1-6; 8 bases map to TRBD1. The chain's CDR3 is CASSLETGVFSSLHF. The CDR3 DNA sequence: TGTGCCAGCAGCTTAGAGACAGGGGTGTTCTCGTCCCTCCACTTT.